This TCR beta chain originates from a study of shared clonotypes between healthy human individuals. The junction had 14 bases not matched to a gene; V was cut back by 4 bases and J by 2 bases. The CDR3 has 19 residues. Germline-derived CDR1 and CDR2 are SGHRS and YFSETQ. Clones were read by immunoSEQ multiplex PCR, and TCRdb kept only the in-frame ones, dropping some. The sample includes fewer than 1 million clones, roughly 96% seen only once; the top ten take about 0.25%. Terminally differentiated effector memory CD45RA+ cells were excluded by CCR7 positive selection of CD45RO-negative cells. The V call is TRBV5-1, the J call TRBJ2-6; the match to TRBD1 covers 8 bases. The sequence was obtained from a man under 40 in good health. The sequencing input was naive CD8+ T cells sorted from blood. In DNA, the CDR3 is TGCGCCAGCAGCCAACCCGTTGACAGGGGTCCTACTGGGGCCAACGTCCTGACTTTC. It codes for CASSQPVDRGPTGANVLTF.